This T cell receptor (beta chain) was identified in a study of T-cell memory formation after mild COVID-19. For the study at large: TCR clusters largely stayed donor specific.

Study-wide results and limits: The authors did not confirm SARS-CoV-2 specificity of second-wave clones peaking day 37.

This clonotype was seen more than once but under ten times. What it binds is not known. Looked up from germline, CDR1 is SGHAT and CDR2 is FQDESV (reference sequence). The CDR3 runs 13 residues. Losses at the gene ends were 6 bases for V and 4 bases for J; bases not matched to a gene: 4. It was 5'RACE with constant-segment primers that produced the TCR alpha and TCR beta cDNA libraries, which carried sample barcodes and UMIs. TCRdb processed the 5' RACE reads anew with MiXCR; each CDR3 protein has one entry. This table holds about 170,000 distinct CDR3 sequences, roughly 13% found once. The receptor comes from a man younger than 30 who had mild COVID-19 (a few samples of this study predate the infection). Cell type and time point are not known. Sequencing was performed on PBMCs or a T cell subset sorted from them (not recorded which). The chain links TRBV11-1 to TRBJ1-1; TRBD1 aligns across 8 bases. The CDR3 region has the DNA TGTGCCAGCAGATTGGACAGGGCCACTGAAGCTTTCTTT. As protein: CASRLDRATEAFF.